This TCR beta chain was identified during a study of regulatory T cells in long-lasting Graves disease. This clonotype was counted at least ten times. V was pared by 5 bases and J by 8 bases, with 18 bases between. This CDR3 spans 14 amino acids. Per germline, CDR1 SGHAT and CDR2 FQDESV (reference sequence). The time point here: newly diagnosed GD, antithyroid drugs for less than 3 months. Scientists built the TCR library using RNA that was extracted from PBMCs. CDR3 regions were amplified by Arm-PCR using iRepertoire HTBI primers to build TCR beta libraries. TCRdb reanalysed the multiplex PCR reads using MiXCR and keeps one entry per CDR3 protein. This table holds a few hundred thousand distinct CDR3 sequences, around a sixth found once. These same records also appear under a second study, on T cells in Graves' hyperthyroidism and ophthalmopathy.

The chain uses TRBV11-1 and TRBJ1-1; D not certain. The sample consisted of peripheral blood mononuclear cells (PBMCs), taken at new diagnosis, from a patient treated with antithyroid drugs. The source of this sequence is a woman aged 25 to 39 with Graves disease. CDR3 bases: TGTGCCAGCAGCCAGAGTTGGAGGGAAGACGAAGCTTTCTTT. It codes for CASSQSWREDEAFF.